The 11 T cell receptor beta chains below all came from one sample that was sequenced in a study of blood T cell repertoires in COVID-19. Clones were read by immunoSEQ multiplex PCR, and TCRdb kept only the in-frame ones, dropping some. The table records 120,000 or so clones, over 55% of them present only once. Input material: peripheral blood. These receptors all come from a woman between 65 and 79 years old with acute or convalescent COVID-19.

The rearrangement joins TRBV21-1 to TRBJ1-5. TRBV21-1 is a listed pseudogene. The length of the CDR3 is 15 residues. DNA of the CDR3: TGTGCCAGCATCATTATCAGAGGCGGCAATCAGCCCCAGCATTTT. Protein product: CASIIIRGGNQPQHF.

Concerning this clone itself: This specimen includes other DNA sequences encoding the same CDR3. The J gene is TRBJ1-1, the V gene TRBV6-5; D gene ambiguous. Germline CDR1 is MNHEY and CDR2 is SVGAGI. This CDR3 comprises 13 residues. Trimming took off 2 bases at V and 1 base at J, with 5 bases between the two ends. CDR3 in amino acids: CASSYGRNTEAFF. DNA for the CDR3: TGTGCCAGCAGTTACGGGAGGAACACTGAAGCTTTCTTT.

V gene TRBV10-3 combines with J gene TRBJ1-1; D is uncertain. Germline CDR1 and CDR2: ENHRY and SYGVKD. This CDR3 is 12 amino acids long. Trimming cost V 5 bases and J 7 bases, with 11 bases left between them. In DNA form, the CDR3 reads TGTGCCATCAGTCTCTCTCGAGATGAAGCTTTCTTT. Protein: CAISLSRDEAFF.

The rearrangement uses TRBV10-2 and TRBJ1-2; D not certain. This CDR3 has 12 amino acids. Germline CDR1 is WSHSY and CDR2 is SAAADI. Deletions cut 3 bases from V and 5 bases from J, with 7 bases between. CDR3 bases: TGCGCCAGCAGTGATTACACGTATGGCTACACCTTC. Its translation is CASSDYTYGYTF.

The V call is TRBV6-2 or TRBV6-3, the J call TRBJ2-7; the match to TRBD2 covers 9 bases. Germline V gene lookup returns CDR1 MNHEY and CDR2 SVGEGT. The CDR3 sequence is 15 residues long. J was trimmed by 3 bases and V by 4 bases; bases with no gene match: 7. CDR3 DNA sequence: TGTGCCAGCAGTTCCCAGCGGGGGGTTAACTACGAGCAGTACTTC. Translation gives CASSSQRGVNYEQYF.

This sequence joins TRBV29-1 and TRBJ1-2; perhaps TRBD1 as D (6 bases). CDR1 SQVTM and CDR2 ANQGSEA come from the germline V gene. This CDR3 comprises 12 residues. Trimming left V 7 bases short and J 8 bases short, with 17 bases between. CDR3 in DNA: TGCAGCGGTCGTGGACAGACCGGCGGCTACACCTTC. This sequence encodes CSGRGQTGGYTF. Complete variable domain (other parts from reference TRBV29-1 and TRBJ1-2): SAVISQKPSRDICQRGTSLTIQCQVDSQVTMMFWYRQQPGQSLTLIATANQGSEATYESGFVIDKFPISRPNLTFSTLTVSNMSPEDSSIYLCSGRGQTGGYTFGSGTRLTVV.

The CDR3 reads CASSELASGSTDTQYF. Written as DNA, the CDR3 is TGTGCCAGCAGTGAATTGGCTAGCGGGAGCACAGATACGCAGTATTTT. J is TRBJ2-3 and V is TRBV6-1; 8 nucleotides line up with TRBD2. The CDR3 is 16 residues long. CDR1 is MNHNS, CDR2 SASEGT, per germline. V shed 2 bases and J 0 bases; nucleotides not matched to a gene: 4.

This chain links TRBV2 with TRBJ1-1, with TRBD1 identical over 9 bases. This CDR3 comprises 14 residues. The germline V gene encodes CDR1 SNHLY and CDR2 FYNNEI. The ends lost 5 bases at V and 2 bases at J; junction bases unmatched: 3. The CDR3 loop reads CASSPGQGNTEAFF. The CDR3 DNA follows: TGTGCCAGCAGTCCGGGACAGGGAAACACTGAAGCTTTCTTT.

The gene calls are TRBV5-1 and TRBJ1-6; 8 positions agree with TRBD1. This CDR3 is built from 17 residues. The germline CDR1 and CDR2 sequences are SGHRS and YFSETQ. The ends lost 1 base at V and 7 bases at J; junction bases unmatched: 10. The chain's CDR3 is CASSLTGGQRGNSPLHF. CDR3 in DNA: TGCGCCAGCAGCTTGACAGGGGGGCAAAGAGGGAATTCACCCCTCCACTTT.

This clone was counted between two and nine times. The genes are TRBV5-4 and TRBJ2-5, with D tentatively TRBD2 (5 bases). This CDR3 region has 16 residues. Germline V gene data show CDR1 as SGHNT and CDR2 as YYREEE (reference sequence). V lost 4 bases to trimming and J lost 0 bases, with 16 bases between them. CDR3 sequence reads: CASSRALRGHQETQYF. The CDR3 nucleotides are TGTGCCAGCAGCCGCGCTCTAAGAGGGCACCAAGAGACCCAGTACTTC. The full variable domain, with the rest looked up from reference TRBV5-4 and TRBJ2-5, is ETGVTQSPTHLIKTRGQQVTLRCSSQSGHNTVSWYQQALGQGPQFIFQYYREEENGRGNFPPRFSGLQFPNYSSELNVNALELDDSALYLCASSRALRGHQETQYFGPGTRLLVL.

This clone showed up just once. The chain combines TRBV28 with TRBJ1-2; 10 nucleotides align to TRBD1. Germline trimming cut 1 base from V and 7 bases from J; bases unmatched to any gene: 6. Germline V gene data show CDR1 as MDHEN and CDR2 as SYDVKM. This CDR3 comprises 15 residues. In nucleotides, the CDR3 is TGTGCCAGCAGTTTATATAGGGACAGGGGACGTGGCTACACCTTC. Translated, it gives CASSLYRDRGRGYTF.